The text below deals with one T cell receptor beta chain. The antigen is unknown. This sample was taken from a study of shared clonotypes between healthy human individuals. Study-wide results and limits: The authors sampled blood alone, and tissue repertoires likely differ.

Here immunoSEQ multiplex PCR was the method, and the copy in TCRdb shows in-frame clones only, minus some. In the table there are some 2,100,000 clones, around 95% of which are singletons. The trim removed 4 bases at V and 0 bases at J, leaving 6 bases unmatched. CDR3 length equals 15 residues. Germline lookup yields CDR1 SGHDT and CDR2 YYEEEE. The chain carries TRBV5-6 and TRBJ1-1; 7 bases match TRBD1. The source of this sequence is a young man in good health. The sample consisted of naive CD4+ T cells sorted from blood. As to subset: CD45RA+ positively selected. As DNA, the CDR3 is TGTGCCAGCAGCCAGGGACAGTTCATGAACACTGAAGCTTTCTTT. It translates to CASSQGQFMNTEAFF. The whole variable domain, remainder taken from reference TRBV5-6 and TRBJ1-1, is DAGVTQSPTHLIKTRGQQVTLRCSPKSGHDTVSWYQQALGQGPQFIFQYYEEEERQRGNFPDRFSGHQFPNYSSELNVNALLLGDSALYLCASSQGQFMNTEAFFGQGTRLTVV.